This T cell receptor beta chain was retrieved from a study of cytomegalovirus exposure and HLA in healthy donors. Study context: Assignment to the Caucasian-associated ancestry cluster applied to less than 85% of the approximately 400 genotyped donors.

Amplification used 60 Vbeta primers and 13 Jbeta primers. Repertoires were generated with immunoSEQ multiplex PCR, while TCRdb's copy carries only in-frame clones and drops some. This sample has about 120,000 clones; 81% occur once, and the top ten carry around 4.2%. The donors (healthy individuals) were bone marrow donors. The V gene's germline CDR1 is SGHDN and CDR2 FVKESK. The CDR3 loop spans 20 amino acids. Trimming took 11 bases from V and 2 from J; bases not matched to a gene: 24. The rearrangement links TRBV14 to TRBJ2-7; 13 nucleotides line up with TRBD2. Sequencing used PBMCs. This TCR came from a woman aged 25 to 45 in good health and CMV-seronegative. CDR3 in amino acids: CASKAGAPGLAGEMAYEQYF. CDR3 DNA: TGTGCCTCGAAAGCGGGGGCACCCGGACTAGCGGGAGAGATGGCCTACGAGCAGTACTTC.